A selection of T cell receptor beta chains follows, all from one sample in a study of metastatic and nonmetastatic thyroid tumors. TCRdb re-clonotyped the PCR reads through MiXCR. This sample carries about 56,000 clones, just under 30% of them seen once, and the ten largest clones take 15%. Source material: blood. These receptors were obtained from a female donor with papillary thyroid cancer or a benign thyroid nodule (not recorded which). Some clones in this sample may be carry-over from other donors' samples. Each CDR3 is given with its conserved first and last residue. The order of the fields is CDR3 length, clone size, D gene, V gene, J gene, CDR3 DNA, CDR3 protein. The D gene is left open where the match is weak. Clone size is given for some rows only: seen once, a few or many times, or a class if the clone is expanded.

len: 12; abundance: many; d_gene: -; v_gene: TRBV29-1; j_gene: TRBJ1-1; CDR3nt: TGCAGTGGGGGGCGGACAAACACTGAAGCTTTCTTT; CDR3aa: CSGGRTNTEAFF
len: 16; abundance: -; d_gene: -; v_gene: TRBV7-9; j_gene: TRBJ2-5; CDR3nt: TGTGCCAGCAGCTTAGACGTCGGGCCCTTACAAGAGACCCAGTACTTC; CDR3aa: CASSLDVGPLQETQYF
len: 13; abundance: -; d_gene: -; v_gene: TRBV6-1; j_gene: TRBJ2-2; CDR3nt: TGTGCCAGCAGCCGAGACTATTCCAGGGAGCTGTTTTTT; CDR3aa: CASSRDYSRELFF
len: 15; abundance: many; d_gene: TRBD2; v_gene: TRBV7-3; j_gene: TRBJ2-6; CDR3nt: TGTGCCAGCAGCTTAGGGGAGGGTGGGGCCAACGTCCTGACTTTC; CDR3aa: CASSLGEGGANVLTF
len: 12; abundance: -; d_gene: -; v_gene: TRBV12-3/TRBV12-4; j_gene: TRBJ2-2; CDR3nt: TGTGCCAGCAGTTTGCGTTTCGGGGAGCTGTTTTTT; CDR3aa: CASSLRFGELFF
len: 15; abundance: few; d_gene: TRBD1; v_gene: TRBV6-4; j_gene: TRBJ1-3; CDR3nt: TGTGCCAGCAGTGGGGGACAGATCCGTGGAAACACCATATATTTT; CDR3aa: CASSGGQIRGNTIYF
len: 18; abundance: -; d_gene: TRBD1; v_gene: TRBV28; j_gene: TRBJ1-5; CDR3nt: TGTGCCAGCAGTCCCCCCTGGACAGGGGGCCGGAGTAATCAGCCCCAGCATTTT; CDR3aa: CASSPPWTGGRSNQPQHF
len: 13; abundance: once; d_gene: -; v_gene: TRBV11-2; j_gene: TRBJ1-3; CDR3nt: TGTGCCAGCAGCCCCTTTTCGGGAAACACCATATATTTT; CDR3aa: CASSPFSGNTIYF
len: 15; abundance: -; d_gene: TRBD1; v_gene: TRBV28; j_gene: TRBJ2-2; CDR3nt: TGTGCCAGCAGTTCTGGACAGGGGGCAGACGGGGAGCTGTTTTTT; CDR3aa: CASSSGQGADGELFF
len: 12; abundance: -; d_gene: -; v_gene: TRBV3-1; j_gene: TRBJ2-1; CDR3nt: TGTGCCAGCAGCCAAGATAGTAATGAGCAGTTCTTC; CDR3aa: CASSQDSNEQFF
len: 15; abundance: many; d_gene: TRBD2; v_gene: TRBV28; j_gene: TRBJ2-2; CDR3nt: TGTGCCAGCAGTTTTGGACTAGCGGGGATCGGGGAGCTGTTTTTT; CDR3aa: CASSFGLAGIGELFF
len: 14; abundance: once; d_gene: -; v_gene: TRBV7-2; j_gene: TRBJ1-1; CDR3nt: TGTGCCAGTAAGTTAGGGCAGGACAACACTGAAGCTTTCTTT; CDR3aa: CASKLGQDNTEAFF
len: 15; abundance: once; d_gene: -; v_gene: TRBV4-2; j_gene: TRBJ2-5; CDR3nt: TGTGCCAGCAGTTATACTCGAGGGAGACAGGAGACCCAGTACTTC; CDR3aa: CASSYTRGRQETQYF
len: 15; abundance: -; d_gene: -; v_gene: TRBV20-1; j_gene: TRBJ1-6; CDR3nt: TGCAGTGCTAGAGGACTACTACGCTCTGCTTCACCCCTCCACTTT; CDR3aa: CSARGLLRSASPLHF
len: 15; abundance: few; d_gene: -; v_gene: TRBV10-3; j_gene: TRBJ2-7; CDR3nt: TGTGCCATCAGTGATAGACTCCAGGGGGGTTACGAGCAGTACTTC; CDR3aa: CAISDRLQGGYEQYF
len: 16; abundance: -; d_gene: -; v_gene: TRBV7-4; j_gene: TRBJ1-5; CDR3nt: TGTGCCAGCAGCTTACGGGGTGCCCATAGCAATCAGCCCCAGCATTTT; CDR3aa: CASSLRGAHSNQPQHF
len: 12; abundance: -; d_gene: -; v_gene: TRBV6-2/TRBV6-3; j_gene: TRBJ2-1; CDR3nt: TGTGCCGGCGCAACCGGTTACAATGAGCAGTTCTTC; CDR3aa: CAGATGYNEQFF
len: 19; abundance: many; d_gene: TRBD2; v_gene: TRBV19; j_gene: TRBJ2-2; CDR3nt: TGTGCCAGTAGTATATCGGCGGCCTTCGAAGCGGGAGGGCCCGGGGAGCTGTTTTTT; CDR3aa: CASSISAAFEAGGPGELFF
len: 14; abundance: -; d_gene: -; v_gene: TRBV27; j_gene: TRBJ2-1; CDR3nt: TGTGCCAGTACGCGGGACGCAACCTACAATGAGCAGTTCTTC; CDR3aa: CASTRDATYNEQFF
len: 12; abundance: -; d_gene: -; v_gene: TRBV30; j_gene: TRBJ2-2; CDR3nt: TGTGCCTGGGACGTCAACACCGGGGAGCTGTTTTTT; CDR3aa: CAWDVNTGELFF
len: 14; abundance: once; d_gene: TRBD2; v_gene: TRBV20-1; j_gene: TRBJ2-6; CDR3nt: TGCAGTGCGGTAGCGGGAGCTGGGGCCAACGTCCTGACTTTC; CDR3aa: CSAVAGAGANVLTF
len: 18; abundance: -; d_gene: -; v_gene: TRBV20-1; j_gene: TRBJ2-6; CDR3nt: TGCAGTGCTAGATCTCTGGAGGGGGCAATATCTGGGGCCAACGTCCTGACTTTC; CDR3aa: CSARSLEGAISGANVLTF
len: 13; abundance: many; d_gene: -; v_gene: TRBV29-1; j_gene: TRBJ2-1; CDR3nt: TGCAGCGTTGAAGGGACCTCGGCGGATGAGCAGTTCTTC; CDR3aa: CSVEGTSADEQFF
len: 14; abundance: -; d_gene: TRBD2; v_gene: TRBV11-2; j_gene: TRBJ2-7; CDR3nt: TGTGCCAGCAGCTTTAGCGGGGAAGCCTACGAGCAGTACTTC; CDR3aa: CASSFSGEAYEQYF
len: 14; abundance: many; d_gene: -; v_gene: TRBV29-1; j_gene: TRBJ2-7; CDR3nt: TGCAGCGTTGAAGATCTAGATAGGCCCTACGAGCAGTACTTC; CDR3aa: CSVEDLDRPYEQYF
len: 15; abundance: few; d_gene: -; v_gene: TRBV20-1; j_gene: TRBJ1-5; CDR3nt: TGCAGTGCTAGGGAGGGACCGTGGAGCAATCAGCCCCAGCATTTT; CDR3aa: CSAREGPWSNQPQHF
len: 13; abundance: -; d_gene: -; v_gene: TRBV30; j_gene: TRBJ1-6; CDR3nt: TGTGCCTGGAGTGAGACCGATAATTCACCCTTCCACTTT; CDR3aa: CAWSETDNSPFHF
len: 15; abundance: few; d_gene: TRBD1; v_gene: TRBV20-1; j_gene: TRBJ1-5; CDR3nt: TGCAGTGCTAGTGTAACAGGGGATGGGGATCAGCCCCAGCATTTT; CDR3aa: CSASVTGDGDQPQHF
len: 13; abundance: -; d_gene: -; v_gene: TRBV25-1; j_gene: TRBJ2-7; CDR3nt: TGTGACAGCAGTGTATGGGAATCCTACGAGCAGTACTTC; CDR3aa: CDSSVWESYEQYF
len: 14; abundance: -; d_gene: -; v_gene: TRBV11-2; j_gene: TRBJ1-6; CDR3nt: TGTGCCAGCAGCCCCCGAGCTCAGGGTTCACCCCTCCACTTT; CDR3aa: CASSPRAQGSPLHF
len: 12; abundance: -; d_gene: -; v_gene: TRBV5-1; j_gene: TRBJ2-5; CDR3nt: TGCGCCAGCAACCTGGATTTTGCGACCCAGTACTTC; CDR3aa: CASNLDFATQYF
len: 15; abundance: few; d_gene: -; v_gene: TRBV6-1; j_gene: TRBJ2-7; CDR3nt: TGTGCCAGCAGTGTCTCGGGGTCCGGATCCTACGAGCAGTACTTC; CDR3aa: CASSVSGSGSYEQYF
len: 13; abundance: few; d_gene: -; v_gene: TRBV12-3/TRBV12-4; j_gene: TRBJ1-2; CDR3nt: TGTGCCAGCACGAGACAGGTGGCTTATGGCTACACCTTC; CDR3aa: CASTRQVAYGYTF
len: 15; abundance: -; d_gene: -; v_gene: TRBV28; j_gene: TRBJ2-7; CDR3nt: TGTGCCAGCAGTCCCGGGACGGACAGTGATTACGAGCAGTACTTC; CDR3aa: CASSPGTDSDYEQYF
len: 14; abundance: few; d_gene: -; v_gene: TRBV6-5; j_gene: TRBJ2-7; CDR3nt: TGTGCCAGCATTTACTCGACAGTTGCCTACGAGCAGTACTTC; CDR3aa: CASIYSTVAYEQYF